This paragraph reports one T cell receptor beta chain. This sample was included in a study of blood T cell repertoires in COVID-19. The CDR3 extends over 14 amino acids. The germline CDR1 and CDR2 sequences are MGHRA and YSYEKL. The V end was cut by 0 bases, the J end by 11 bases, with 16 bases between. Original methodology: Researchers report that nucleated cell counts were estimated from reference gene primer amplification. Only in-frame clones appear in the TCRdb table, and some are missing; sequencing was by immunoSEQ multiplex PCR. That table gives V, J and clone size, and the DNA gave D and trimming. The sample has about 73,000 clones, roughly 89% seen once.

Sequencing was done on a sample of peripheral blood. This clonotype was sampled from a man at least 80 years old with acute or convalescent COVID-19. The chain uses TRBV4-1 and TRBJ1-1; a weak D match, TRBD1 (5 bases). CDR3 residues: CASSQERSGTRAFF. In DNA form, the CDR3 reads TGCGCCAGCAGCCAAGAGCGGTCGGGGACTAGGGCTTTCTTT.